This T cell receptor (beta chain) came from a study of T cell responses to AZD1222 COVID-19 vaccine. Whole-study findings and limits: The CD4 TCRs associated with vaccination extended across spike and predominated at 160-218 and 743-854.

V lost 2 bases to trimming and J lost 3 bases; unmatched junction nucleotides: 5. The CDR3 consists of 15 residues. Germline V gene lookup returns CDR1 SGHTA and CDR2 FQGTGA. On this clone itself: What it binds is unknown.

TCRdb keeps only in-frame clones here, not all; method: immunoSEQ multiplex PCR. The sample comprises tens of thousands of clones, about 90% of which are singletons, and around 2% rests with the top ten. The sequencing here drew on peripheral blood, taken on day 0 of AZD1222 vaccination. V is TRBV7-3 and J is TRBJ2-7; 9 bases agree with TRBD1. The clonotype comes from an adult in good health. CDR3 amino acids: CASSLGQGLNYEQYF. CDR3 in DNA: TGTGCCAGCAGCTTAGGACAGGGGCTCAACTACGAGCAGTACTTC.